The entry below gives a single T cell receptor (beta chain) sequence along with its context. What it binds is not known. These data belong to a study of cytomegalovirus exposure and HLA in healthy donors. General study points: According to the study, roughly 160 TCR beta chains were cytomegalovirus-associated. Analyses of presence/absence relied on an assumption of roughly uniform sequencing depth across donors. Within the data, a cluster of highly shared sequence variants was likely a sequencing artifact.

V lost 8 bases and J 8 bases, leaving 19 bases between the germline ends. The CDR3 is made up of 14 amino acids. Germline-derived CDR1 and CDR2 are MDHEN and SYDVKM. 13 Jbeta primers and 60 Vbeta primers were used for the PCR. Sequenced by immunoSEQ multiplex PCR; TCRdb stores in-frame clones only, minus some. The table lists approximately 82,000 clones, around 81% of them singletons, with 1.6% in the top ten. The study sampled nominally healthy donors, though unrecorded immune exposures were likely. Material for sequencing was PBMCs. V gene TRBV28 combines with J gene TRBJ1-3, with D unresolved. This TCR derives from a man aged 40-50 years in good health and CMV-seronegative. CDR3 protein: CASQIGSRRDTIYF. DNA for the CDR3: TGTGCCAGCCAAATCGGGTCGCGGCGGGACACCATATATTTT.